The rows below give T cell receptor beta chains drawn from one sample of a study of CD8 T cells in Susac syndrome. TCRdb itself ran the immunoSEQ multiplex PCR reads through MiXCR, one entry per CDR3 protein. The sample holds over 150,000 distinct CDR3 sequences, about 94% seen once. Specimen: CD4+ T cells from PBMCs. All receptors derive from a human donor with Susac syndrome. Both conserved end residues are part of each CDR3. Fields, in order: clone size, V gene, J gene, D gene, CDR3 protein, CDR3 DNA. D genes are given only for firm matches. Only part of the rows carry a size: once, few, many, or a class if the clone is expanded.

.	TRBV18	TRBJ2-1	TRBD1	CASSPRDRVDEQFF	TGTGCCAGCTCACCAAGGGACAGGGTAGATGAGCAGTTCTTC
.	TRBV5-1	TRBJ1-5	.	CASSPDHRVGQPQHF	TGCGCCAGCAGCCCCGACCACAGGGTGGGACAGCCCCAGCATTTT
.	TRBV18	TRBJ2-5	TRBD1	CASSLPTGHRSQETQYF	TGTGCCAGCTCCCTTCCGACAGGGCACCGATCTCAAGAGACCCAGTACTTC
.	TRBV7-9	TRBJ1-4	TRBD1	CASSSTGVGEKLFF	TGTGCCAGCAGCTCGACAGGGGTTGGTGAAAAACTGTTTTTT
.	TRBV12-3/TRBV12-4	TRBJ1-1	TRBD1	CASSLQGDTEAFF	TGTGCCAGCAGTTTACAGGGGGACACTGAAGCTTTCTTT
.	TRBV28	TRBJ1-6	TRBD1	CASSTTGGAGNSPLHF	TGTGCCAGCAGCACTACAGGGGGCGCAGGGAATTCACCCCTCCACTTT
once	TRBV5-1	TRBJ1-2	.	CASSPRSSGYGYTF	TGCGCCAGCAGCCCCAGATCCTCGGGCTATGGCTACACCTTC
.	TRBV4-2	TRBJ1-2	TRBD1	CASSQDPGGDSGYTF	TGTGCCAGCAGCCAAGATCCAGGGGGTGATTCTGGCTACACCTTC
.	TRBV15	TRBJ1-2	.	CATSRDRARVEGYTF	TGTGCCACCAGCAGGGATAGGGCGAGGGTAGAGGGCTACACCTTC
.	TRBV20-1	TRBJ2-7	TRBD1	CSARTGVLYEQYF	TGCAGTGCGCGTACAGGGGTCCTCTACGAGCAGTACTTC
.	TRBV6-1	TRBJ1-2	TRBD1	CASRTLARQGIQGYTF	TGTGCCAGCAGGACCCTAGCTCGACAGGGGATTCAGGGCTACACCTTC
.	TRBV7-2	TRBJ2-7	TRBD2	CASSLVAGESYEQYF	TGTGCCAGCAGCTTAGTAGCGGGAGAGTCCTACGAGCAGTACTTC
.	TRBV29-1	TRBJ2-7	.	CSVDGWGLDEQYF	TGCAGCGTTGACGGGTGGGGGCTTGACGAGCAGTACTTC
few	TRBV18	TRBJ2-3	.	CASSPPGLSTDTQYF	TGTGCCAGCTCACCACCGGGCCTCAGCACAGATACGCAGTATTTT
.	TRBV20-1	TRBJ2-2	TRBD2	CSADRLAGGELFF	TGCAGTGCAGATCGACTAGCGGGCGGGGAGCTGTTTTTT
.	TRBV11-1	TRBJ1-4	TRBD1	CASSRGTGRGEKLFF	TGTGCCAGCAGCCGGGGGACAGGGCGCGGTGAAAAACTGTTTTTT
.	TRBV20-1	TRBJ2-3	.	CSARNSGQSRDTQYF	TGCAGTGCTAGGAATTCAGGGCAGAGTAGAGATACGCAGTATTTT
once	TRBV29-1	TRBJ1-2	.	CSVETDPGGYTF	TGCAGCGTTGAGACAGATCCGGGAGGCTACACCTTC
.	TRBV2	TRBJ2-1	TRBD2	CASRKGQAGGFNEQFF	TGTGCCAGCAGAAAGGGGCAAGCGGGAGGTTTTAATGAGCAGTTCTTC
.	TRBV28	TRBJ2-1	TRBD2	CASSELAGSIHEQFF	TGTGCCAGCAGTGAACTAGCGGGATCCATCCATGAGCAGTTCTTC
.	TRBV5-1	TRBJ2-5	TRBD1	CASSPQPGQLQETQYF	TGCGCCAGCAGCCCACAGCCGGGACAGCTCCAAGAGACCCAGTACTTC
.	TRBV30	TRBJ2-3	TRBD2	CAWGPGLGGGGTQYF	TGTGCCTGGGGGCCGGGACTAGGGGGAGGGGGGACGCAGTATTTT
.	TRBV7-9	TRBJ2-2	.	CASSLGASSLTGELFF	TGTGCCAGCAGCTTAGGGGCCAGCAGTCTCACCGGGGAGCTGTTTTTT
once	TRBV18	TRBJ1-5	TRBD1	CASSPRTGTGTNQPQHF	TGTGCCAGCTCACCAAGGACAGGGACGGGTACCAATCAGCCCCAGCATTTT
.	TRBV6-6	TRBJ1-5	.	CASSRGDRNQPQHF	TGTGCCAGCAGCCGTGGGGACCGCAATCAGCCCCAGCATTTT
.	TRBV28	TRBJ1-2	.	CASSLTTAKNYGYTF	TGTGCCAGCAGTTTAACGACAGCCAAAAACTATGGCTACACCTTC
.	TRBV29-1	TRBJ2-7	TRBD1	CSVGTGQGLEQYF	TGCAGCGTTGGGACAGGGCAAGGACTCGAGCAGTACTTC
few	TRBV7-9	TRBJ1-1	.	CASSLGSNTEAFF	TGTGCCAGCAGCTTAGGGTCGAACACTGAAGCTTTCTTT
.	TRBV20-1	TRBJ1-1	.	CSARGRVGEAFF	TGCAGTGCTAGAGGCAGGGTTGGTGAAGCTTTCTTT
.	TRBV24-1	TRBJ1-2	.	CATSDRSQTNNYGYTF	TGTGCCACCAGTGACCGATCGCAGACTAACAACTATGGCTACACCTTC
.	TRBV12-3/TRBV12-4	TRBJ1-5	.	CASSLAEDQPQHF	TGTGCCAGCAGTTTAGCAGAGGATCAGCCCCAGCATTTT
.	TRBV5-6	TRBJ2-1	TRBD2	CASSPLAGVAYNEQFF	TGTGCCAGCAGCCCACTAGCGGGAGTAGCCTACAATGAGCAGTTCTTC
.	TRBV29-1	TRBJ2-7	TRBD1	CSVGRRDRGFYEQYF	TGCAGCGTTGGCCGCCGGGACAGGGGTTTCTACGAGCAGTACTTC
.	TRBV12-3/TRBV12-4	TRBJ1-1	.	CASSLRSGAFF	TGTGCCAGCAGTCTGCGCTCCGGAGCTTTCTTT
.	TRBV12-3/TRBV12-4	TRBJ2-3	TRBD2	CASSLSSGGLDTQYF	TGTGCCAGCAGTTTAAGTAGCGGGGGTTTAGATACGCAGTATTTT
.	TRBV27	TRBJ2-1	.	CASSLITGGVTYNEQFF	TGTGCCAGCAGTTTAATTACAGGGGGGGTGACCTACAATGAGCAGTTCTTC
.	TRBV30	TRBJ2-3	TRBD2	CAWSVWRGGADTQYF	TGTGCCTGGAGTGTTTGGCGGGGGGGCGCAGATACGCAGTATTTT
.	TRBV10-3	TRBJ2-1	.	CAISEAATYNEQFF	TGTGCCATCAGTGAGGCGGCCACCTACAATGAGCAGTTCTTC
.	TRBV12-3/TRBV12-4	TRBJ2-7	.	CASQSSVSSYEQYF	TGTGCCAGCCAATCTAGCGTCAGCTCCTACGAGCAGTACTTC
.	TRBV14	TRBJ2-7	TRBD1	CASSQGASGGGEQYF	TGTGCCAGCAGCCAAGGGGCATCAGGGGGCGGCGAGCAGTACTTC
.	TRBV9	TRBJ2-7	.	CASSVDPGTYEQYF	TGTGCCAGCAGCGTAGACCCCGGAACCTACGAGCAGTACTTC
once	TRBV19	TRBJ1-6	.	CASSMSGNNSPLHF	TGTGCCAGTAGTATGTCCGGGAATAATTCACCCCTCCACTTT
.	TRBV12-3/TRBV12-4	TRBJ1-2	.	CASRRSGTRTFGYTF	TGTGCCAGCAGGAGATCCGGGACAAGGACGTTCGGCTACACCTTC
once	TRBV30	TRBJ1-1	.	CAWNGDTYTEAFF	TGTGCCTGGAATGGGGACACTTACACTGAAGCTTTCTTT
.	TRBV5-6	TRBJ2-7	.	CASSPGLDEQYF	TGTGCCAGCAGCCCAGGCCTCGACGAGCAGTACTTC
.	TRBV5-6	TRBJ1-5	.	CASSLTASFPQPQHF	TGTGCCAGCAGCTTGACGGCTTCCTTCCCTCAGCCCCAGCATTTT
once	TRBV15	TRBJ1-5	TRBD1	CATSGTGQSNQPQHF	TGTGCCACCAGCGGAACGGGACAGAGCAATCAGCCCCAGCATTTT
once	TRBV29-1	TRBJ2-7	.	CSVKSRALDEQYF	TGCAGCGTAAAGAGCAGGGCTTTAGACGAGCAGTACTTC
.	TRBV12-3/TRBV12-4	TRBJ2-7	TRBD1	CASSFGGTGEEQYF	TGTGCCAGCAGTTTTGGGGGGACAGGGGAAGAGCAGTACTTC
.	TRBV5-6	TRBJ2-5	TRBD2	CASSSDLAGGPRETQYF	TGTGCCAGCAGCTCAGATCTAGCGGGGGGGCCTCGGGAGACCCAGTACTTC
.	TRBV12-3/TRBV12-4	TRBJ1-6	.	CASRESSYNSPLHF	TGTGCCAGCAGAGAGAGCTCCTATAATTCACCCCTCCACTTT
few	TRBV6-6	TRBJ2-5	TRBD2	CASTYGEGLRETQYF	TGTGCCAGCACTTACGGGGAGGGACTGCGCGAGACCCAGTACTTC
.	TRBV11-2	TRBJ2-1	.	CASSVQGAFSGEQFF	TGTGCCAGCAGCGTACAAGGGGCCTTTTCCGGTGAGCAGTTCTTC
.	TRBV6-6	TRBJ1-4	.	CATWGGFEKLFF	TGTGCCACGTGGGGGGGATTTGAAAAACTGTTTTTT